This section outlines one T cell receptor (beta chain) sequence together with its context. Sequenced by immunoSEQ multiplex PCR; TCRdb stores in-frame clones only, minus some. Of roughly 4,500 clones listed, about four fifths are singletons. The sample is drawn from a study of hypomethylating agent response in myelodysplastic syndrome. Trimming left V 4 bases short and J 8 bases short, with 17 bases between. The CDR3 totals 14 residues. From germline, CDR1 is LNHDA and CDR2 SQIVND (reference sequence). This sample comprised bone marrow, obtained before or after starting hypomethylating agent treatment for myelodysplastic syndrome (not recorded which). The J gene is TRBJ1-2, the V gene TRBV19; D unclear. This sequence was found in a human donor with myelodysplastic syndrome. This CDR3 reads CASSRIYKSWGYTF. The CDR3 coding sequence is TGTGCCAGTAGTAGGATTTATAAGAGTTGGGGCTACACCTTC.